The rows below give T cell receptor beta chains drawn from one sample of a study of blood T cells in healthy people across ages. Each CDR3 protein is one row after TCRdb ran MiXCR on the 5' RACE reads. The sample contains 650,000 to 800,000 distinct CDR3 sequences, roughly 44% of which appear only once. Sample: blood. All receptors derive from a man in his 60s in good health. Both conserved end residues are part of each CDR3. D genes are given only for firm matches. The listing skips clone size in some rows; elsewhere it reads once, few, many or a size class.

J gene: TRBJ1-2
D gene: TRBD1
V gene: TRBV7-2
CDR3 length: 13
clone size: NA
CDR3 DNA: TGTGCCAGCAGCTTCTCAGGGGGCTATGGCTACACCTTC
CDR3 protein: CASSFSGGYGYTF

J gene: TRBJ2-3
D gene: TRBD2
V gene: TRBV12-5
CDR3 length: 17
clone size: NA
CDR3 DNA: TGTGCTAGTGGTTTGGGGTCTAGCGGGGATGGTAAAGATACGCAGTATTTT
CDR3 protein: CASGLGSSGDGKDTQYF

J gene: TRBJ2-1
D gene: TRBD1
V gene: TRBV24-1
CDR3 length: 14
clone size: NA
CDR3 DNA: TGTGCCACCTCTAGGACAGGGACCTACAATGAGCAGTTCTTC
CDR3 protein: CATSRTGTYNEQFF

J gene: TRBJ2-7
D gene: TRBD2
V gene: TRBV11-2
CDR3 length: 15
clone size: few
CDR3 DNA: TGTGCCAGCAGCTCGCTAGCGGGGGGTGTCAATGAGCAGTACTTC
CDR3 protein: CASSSLAGGVNEQYF

J gene: TRBJ2-1
D gene: NA
V gene: TRBV7-2
CDR3 length: 14
clone size: NA
CDR3 DNA: TGTGGCAGCAGCTTTACCGGGACTCTCAATGAGCAGTTCTTC
CDR3 protein: CGSSFTGTLNEQFF

J gene: TRBJ1-6
D gene: NA
V gene: TRBV27
CDR3 length: 12
clone size: few
CDR3 DNA: TGTGCCAGCAGGACAGAGGATTCACCCCTCCACTTT
CDR3 protein: CASRTEDSPLHF

J gene: TRBJ2-6
D gene: TRBD1
V gene: TRBV7-9
CDR3 length: 17
clone size: NA
CDR3 DNA: TGTGCCAGCAGCCCGGGGACAGGGCGCTCTGGGGCCAACGTCCTGACTTTC
CDR3 protein: CASSPGTGRSGANVLTF

J gene: TRBJ1-2
D gene: NA
V gene: TRBV5-1
CDR3 length: 14
clone size: NA
CDR3 DNA: TGCGCCAGCAATCCTGACAGGACTTGGTTTGGCTACACCTTC
CDR3 protein: CASNPDRTWFGYTF

J gene: TRBJ2-1
D gene: NA
V gene: TRBV7-2
CDR3 length: 15
clone size: few
CDR3 DNA: TGTGCCAGCAGCCCAACAACAGGGAAGGGGAATGAGCAGTTCTTC
CDR3 protein: CASSPTTGKGNEQFF

J gene: TRBJ2-1
D gene: TRBD2
V gene: TRBV6-5
CDR3 length: 16
clone size: many
CDR3 DNA: TGTGCCAGCAGTAGGGGCAGCGGGAGCTCCTACAATGAGCAGTTCTTC
CDR3 protein: CASSRGSGSSYNEQFF

J gene: TRBJ2-1
D gene: TRBD1
V gene: TRBV6-1
CDR3 length: 14
clone size: NA
CDR3 DNA: TGTGCCAGCCTGCCGGGGACAGGGGGGCTGGAGCAGTTCTTC
CDR3 protein: CASLPGTGGLEQFF

J gene: TRBJ2-7
D gene: TRBD2
V gene: TRBV11-2
CDR3 length: 14
clone size: NA
CDR3 DNA: TGTGCCAGCAGCTTACTAGCGGGGGATTACGAGCAGTACTTC
CDR3 protein: CASSLLAGDYEQYF

J gene: TRBJ2-3
D gene: TRBD2
V gene: TRBV6-5
CDR3 length: 17
clone size: NA
CDR3 DNA: TGTGCCAGCAGTTACCGACTAGCGGGGGGCCGCACAGATACGCAGTATTTT
CDR3 protein: CASSYRLAGGRTDTQYF

J gene: TRBJ2-7
D gene: TRBD1
V gene: TRBV11-2
CDR3 length: 14
clone size: NA
CDR3 DNA: TGTGCCAGCAGCCCCAACACCGGGACAGACGAGCAGTACTTC
CDR3 protein: CASSPNTGTDEQYF

J gene: TRBJ2-2
D gene: TRBD2
V gene: TRBV24-1
CDR3 length: 14
clone size: NA
CDR3 DNA: TGTGCCACCAGTGAGCCGACTAGCCCCGGGGAGCTGTTTTTT
CDR3 protein: CATSEPTSPGELFF

J gene: TRBJ2-5
D gene: TRBD1
V gene: TRBV6-4
CDR3 length: 15
clone size: NA
CDR3 DNA: TGTGCCAGCAGTCAACAGGGGACAAGAGTGGATGAGCAGTACTTC
CDR3 protein: CASSQQGTRVDEQYF

J gene: TRBJ2-4
D gene: NA
V gene: TRBV18
CDR3 length: 17
clone size: few
CDR3 DNA: TGTGCCAGCTCACCTGGGCCCTTGGGTTTAGCCGAAAACATTCAGTACTTC
CDR3 protein: CASSPGPLGLAENIQYF

J gene: TRBJ1-1
D gene: TRBD1
V gene: TRBV25-1
CDR3 length: 15
clone size: NA
CDR3 DNA: TGTGCCAGCAGTGAGAGGGGGCGGTGGAACACTGAAGCTTTCTTT
CDR3 protein: CASSERGRWNTEAFF

J gene: TRBJ2-1
D gene: NA
V gene: TRBV12-3/TRBV12-4
CDR3 length: 11
clone size: NA
CDR3 DNA: TGTGCCAGCAGTTTCAAAGCCGAGCAGTTCTTC
CDR3 protein: CASSFKAEQFF

J gene: TRBJ2-7
D gene: NA
V gene: TRBV2
CDR3 length: 15
clone size: NA
CDR3 DNA: TGTGCCAGCAGTCGGACAGTCGGGTCTACCTACGAGCAGTACTTC
CDR3 protein: CASSRTVGSTYEQYF

J gene: TRBJ1-1
D gene: NA
V gene: TRBV6-2/TRBV6-3
CDR3 length: 13
clone size: once
CDR3 DNA: TGTGCCAGCAGTTACTGGACGAACACTGAAGCTTTCTTT
CDR3 protein: CASSYWTNTEAFF

J gene: TRBJ1-5
D gene: NA
V gene: TRBV4-1
CDR3 length: 15
clone size: NA
CDR3 DNA: TGCGCCAGCAGCCATCCGGACATCAACAATCAGCCCCAGCATTTT
CDR3 protein: CASSHPDINNQPQHF

J gene: TRBJ2-7
D gene: NA
V gene: TRBV14
CDR3 length: 12
clone size: few
CDR3 DNA: TGTGCCAGCAGCCAAAACAGGAACGAGCAGTACTTC
CDR3 protein: CASSQNRNEQYF

J gene: TRBJ2-5
D gene: NA
V gene: TRBV7-9
CDR3 length: 13
clone size: NA
CDR3 DNA: TGTGCCAGCGCCCAGGGGGGTGATGAGACCCAGTACTTC
CDR3 protein: CASAQGGDETQYF

J gene: TRBJ1-2
D gene: NA
V gene: TRBV20-1
CDR3 length: 13
clone size: NA
CDR3 DNA: TGCAGTGCTAGAGGGGTAGGGAACTATGGCTACACCTTC
CDR3 protein: CSARGVGNYGYTF

J gene: TRBJ2-7
D gene: NA
V gene: TRBV30
CDR3 length: 14
clone size: NA
CDR3 DNA: TGTGCCTGGAGTGTAGGACATTCCTCCTACGAGCAGTACTTC
CDR3 protein: CAWSVGHSSYEQYF

J gene: TRBJ2-3
D gene: TRBD2
V gene: TRBV9
CDR3 length: 16
clone size: NA
CDR3 DNA: TGTGCCAGCACCCGACTTAGCGGGGGGGCTGCAGATACGCAGTATTTT
CDR3 protein: CASTRLSGGAADTQYF

J gene: TRBJ2-1
D gene: NA
V gene: TRBV7-2
CDR3 length: 16
clone size: NA
CDR3 DNA: TGTGCCAGCAGAACCACCGGGGGCTCCACGGGTAATGAGCAGTTCTTC
CDR3 protein: CASRTTGGSTGNEQFF

J gene: TRBJ2-7
D gene: NA
V gene: TRBV5-6
CDR3 length: 16
clone size: NA
CDR3 DNA: TGTGCCAGCAGCTTGCCCCGGGAAACTGACTCCTACGAGCAGTACTTC
CDR3 protein: CASSLPRETDSYEQYF

J gene: TRBJ2-5
D gene: NA
V gene: TRBV30
CDR3 length: 13
clone size: NA
CDR3 DNA: TGTGCCTGGAGTTCGGGGATTCAAGAGACCCAGTACTTC
CDR3 protein: CAWSSGIQETQYF

J gene: TRBJ2-3
D gene: NA
V gene: TRBV7-2
CDR3 length: 15
clone size: NA
CDR3 DNA: TGTGCCAGCAGCCAATGGTTAGGGGGGAGAGATACGCAGTATTTT
CDR3 protein: CASSQWLGGRDTQYF

J gene: TRBJ2-4
D gene: TRBD1
V gene: TRBV20-1
CDR3 length: 15
clone size: few
CDR3 DNA: TGCAGTGCTATGACGACAGGGATTGACAAAAACATTCAGTACTTC
CDR3 protein: CSAMTTGIDKNIQYF

J gene: TRBJ2-7
D gene: TRBD1
V gene: TRBV5-5
CDR3 length: 15
clone size: few
CDR3 DNA: TGTGCCAGCAGCTTGGAATCGGGACAGCCCTACGAGCAGTACTTC
CDR3 protein: CASSLESGQPYEQYF

J gene: TRBJ2-7
D gene: NA
V gene: TRBV29-1
CDR3 length: 14
clone size: NA
CDR3 DNA: TGCAGCGTTGAAGTGTGGGGGGCTCAATACGAGCAGTACTTC
CDR3 protein: CSVEVWGAQYEQYF

J gene: TRBJ2-3
D gene: NA
V gene: TRBV29-1
CDR3 length: 14
clone size: few
CDR3 DNA: TGCAGCGTTGAGGGACAAGAGTCCCCAGATACGCAGTATTTT
CDR3 protein: CSVEGQESPDTQYF

J gene: TRBJ2-5
D gene: NA
V gene: TRBV2
CDR3 length: 13
clone size: NA
CDR3 DNA: TGTGCCAGCAGTACACCAGGCTACATGGCCCAGTACTTC
CDR3 protein: CASSTPGYMAQYF

J gene: TRBJ2-5
D gene: NA
V gene: TRBV12-3/TRBV12-4
CDR3 length: 15
clone size: NA
CDR3 DNA: TGTGCCAGCAAGCCGCACGGTGAGGACCAAGAGACCCAGTACTTC
CDR3 protein: CASKPHGEDQETQYF

J gene: TRBJ2-7
D gene: TRBD2
V gene: TRBV7-2
CDR3 length: 15
clone size: NA
CDR3 DNA: TGTGCCAGCAGCGAGCCGGGACTACTCCCCAATGAGCAGTACTTC
CDR3 protein: CASSEPGLLPNEQYF

J gene: TRBJ2-3
D gene: NA
V gene: TRBV6-1
CDR3 length: 14
clone size: NA
CDR3 DNA: TGTGCCAGCATCGCCTCGTGGGGCACAGATACGCAGTATTTT
CDR3 protein: CASIASWGTDTQYF

J gene: TRBJ1-4
D gene: NA
V gene: TRBV27
CDR3 length: 14
clone size: NA
CDR3 DNA: TGTGCCAGCAGTTTCACAGGGTTTAGTGAAAAACTGTTTTTT
CDR3 protein: CASSFTGFSEKLFF

J gene: TRBJ2-7
D gene: NA
V gene: TRBV30
CDR3 length: 14
clone size: NA
CDR3 DNA: TGTGCCTGGAACCCATCAGGGTTTGGAGACGAGCAGTACTTC
CDR3 protein: CAWNPSGFGDEQYF

J gene: TRBJ1-6
D gene: TRBD1
V gene: TRBV20-1
CDR3 length: 17
clone size: few
CDR3 DNA: TGCAGTGCTAATGACAGGGGGGGTCCCTCCTATAATTCACCCCTCCACTTT
CDR3 protein: CSANDRGGPSYNSPLHF

J gene: TRBJ1-2
D gene: NA
V gene: TRBV14
CDR3 length: 13
clone size: NA
CDR3 DNA: TGTGCCAGCAGCACAACAGAAGTCTATGGCTACACCTTC
CDR3 protein: CASSTTEVYGYTF

J gene: TRBJ2-4
D gene: TRBD2
V gene: TRBV28
CDR3 length: 17
clone size: NA
CDR3 DNA: TGTGCCAGCAGTTTATCACCGCTAGCGGGGTCCAAAAACATTCAGTACTTC
CDR3 protein: CASSLSPLAGSKNIQYF

J gene: TRBJ1-4
D gene: NA
V gene: TRBV7-9
CDR3 length: 14
clone size: once
CDR3 DNA: TGTGCCAGCAGCGCCGGACAGAATAATGAAAAACTGTTTTTT
CDR3 protein: CASSAGQNNEKLFF

J gene: TRBJ1-5
D gene: NA
V gene: TRBV12-5
CDR3 length: 11
clone size: NA
CDR3 DNA: TGTGCTAGTGGTTGGGAGCAGCCCCAGCATTTT
CDR3 protein: CASGWEQPQHF

J gene: TRBJ2-3
D gene: NA
V gene: TRBV12-3/TRBV12-4
CDR3 length: 17
clone size: NA
CDR3 DNA: TGTGCCAGCAGTTTAGGGAATAGGGGGGAGATCACAGATACGCAGTATTTT
CDR3 protein: CASSLGNRGEITDTQYF

J gene: TRBJ2-1
D gene: TRBD2
V gene: TRBV7-8
CDR3 length: 17
clone size: few
CDR3 DNA: TGTGCCAGCAGCCCGCGGGGAGCGGGGGGGCTGGGGAATGAGCAGTTCTTC
CDR3 protein: CASSPRGAGGLGNEQFF

J gene: TRBJ2-7
D gene: TRBD2
V gene: TRBV5-6
CDR3 length: 15
clone size: NA
CDR3 DNA: TGTGCCAGCAGCGGAAGCGGGGGGCCCTCCTACGAGCAGTACTTC
CDR3 protein: CASSGSGGPSYEQYF

J gene: TRBJ2-3
D gene: NA
V gene: TRBV4-3
CDR3 length: 13
clone size: few
CDR3 DNA: TGCGCCAGCAGCCAAGGACCAGGAGATACGCAGTATTTT
CDR3 protein: CASSQGPGDTQYF

J gene: TRBJ1-5
D gene: NA
V gene: TRBV7-2
CDR3 length: 14
clone size: NA
CDR3 DNA: TGTGCCAGCAGCTCAATTCAGGGTAATCAGCCCCAGCATTTT
CDR3 protein: CASSSIQGNQPQHF

J gene: TRBJ2-2
D gene: NA
V gene: TRBV6-2/TRBV6-3
CDR3 length: 11
clone size: once
CDR3 DNA: TGTGCCAGCAGTTACGTCGATCGGCTGTTTTTT
CDR3 protein: CASSYVDRLFF

J gene: TRBJ2-5
D gene: NA
V gene: TRBV4-1
CDR3 length: 16
clone size: few
CDR3 DNA: TGCGCCAGCAGCCAAGATTACCCGGGACAATCGAGGGAGCAGTACTTC
CDR3 protein: CASSQDYPGQSREQYF

J gene: TRBJ1-5
D gene: TRBD1
V gene: TRBV10-3
CDR3 length: 15
clone size: few
CDR3 DNA: TGTGCCATCAGCGAGACAGGGAGGATGGGGCAGCCCCAGCATTTT
CDR3 protein: CAISETGRMGQPQHF